A selection of T cell receptor beta chains follows, all from one sample in a study of T-cell reconstitution after alpha-beta-depleted transplantation in children. TCRdb reanalysed the PCR reads using MiXCR and keeps one entry per CDR3 protein. The sample lists about 610,000 distinct CDR3 sequences, more than 9% occurring once. Source: PBMCs from the stem cell graft donor, taken from the stem cell graft. These receptors were collected from a human donor who donated a stem cell graft to a child with acute myeloid leukemia. The CDR3 runs from the conserved cysteine through the conserved F or W. Fields, in order: D gene, V gene, J gene, clone size, CDR3 protein, CDR3 DNA. A D gene is named only where the DNA matches it firmly. Expanded clones get a size class; other rows say once, few or many, or leave the size out.

-,TRBV7-2,TRBJ2-1,-,CASSPGGGTTRYNEQFF,TGTGCCAGCAGCCCAGGGGGTGGGACTACCCGTTACAATGAGCAGTTCTTC
-,TRBV6-5,TRBJ2-7,many,CASSSRTESSYEQYF,TGTGCCAGCAGTTCTCGGACGGAGAGCTCCTACGAGCAGTACTTC
TRBD2,TRBV3-1,TRBJ2-3,few,CASSLLAGRADTQYF,TGTGCCAGCAGCCTACTAGCGGGAAGGGCAGATACGCAGTATTTT
TRBD1,TRBV7-7,TRBJ2-3,few,CASSRDRDGTQYF,TGTGCTAGCAGCCGGGACAGGGACGGGACGCAGTATTTT
-,TRBV25-1,TRBJ2-1,few,CASSGTGGVLNEQFF,TGTGCCAGCAGTGGGACAGGCGGGGTACTCAATGAGCAGTTCTTC
-,TRBV3-1,TRBJ2-4,few,CASSQARGELAKNIQYF,TGTGCCAGCAGCCAAGCTAGAGGTGAACTAGCCAAAAACATTCAGTACTTC
-,TRBV14,TRBJ1-3,many,CASSPGQGRGNTIYF,TGTGCCAGCAGCCCCGGGCAGGGGCGCGGAAACACCATATATTTT
-,TRBV6-5,TRBJ2-2,many,CASSYSVLAQGGELFF,TGTGCCAGCAGTTACTCGGTGTTAGCCCAGGGCGGGGAGCTGTTTTTT
-,TRBV7-2,TRBJ1-2,-,CASSPRQGSYGYTF,TGTGCCAGCAGCCCCCGGCAGGGTAGCTATGGCTACACCTTC
-,TRBV5-1,TRBJ2-2,-,CASAETNTGELFF,TGCGCCAGCGCGGAAACTAACACCGGGGAGCTGTTTTTT
TRBD1,TRBV5-1,TRBJ1-2,few,CASSLPPGQGAGYTF,TGCGCCAGCAGCCTCCCTCCGGGACAGGGCGCTGGCTACACCTTC
-,TRBV28,TRBJ2-5,-,CASSEFETQYF,TGTGCCAGCAGTGAGTTTGAGACCCAGTACTTC
-,TRBV23-1,TRBJ1-1,-,CASSQSRGFGLMNTEAFF,TGCGCCAGCAGTCAATCACGAGGCTTTGGCCTCATGAACACTGAAGCTTTCTTT
-,TRBV7-9,TRBJ1-5,-,CASSFVGNQPQHF,TGTGCCAGCAGCTTTGTCGGTAATCAGCCCCAGCATTTT
-,TRBV9,TRBJ2-3,few,CASSVGGTPSGDTQYF,TGTGCCAGCAGCGTAGGGGGGACCCCCTCCGGGGATACGCAGTATTTT
-,TRBV5-1,TRBJ2-1,-,CASSLDPPSSYNEQFF,TGCGCCAGCAGCTTAGACCCACCTAGCTCCTACAATGAGCAGTTCTTC
TRBD2,TRBV20-1,TRBJ2-1,few,CSASLSGSDYNEQFF,TGCAGTGCTTCCCTTAGCGGGAGCGACTACAATGAGCAGTTCTTC
TRBD2,TRBV9,TRBJ2-1,many,CASSMGGLAGYNEQFF,TGTGCCAGCAGCATGGGGGGACTAGCGGGGTACAATGAGCAGTTCTTC
-,TRBV5-1,TRBJ2-6,-,CASGGRGANVLTF,TGCGCCAGCGGAGGAAGAGGGGCCAACGTCCTGACTTTC
-,TRBV18,TRBJ1-3,-,CASSPVVDSGNTIYF,TGTGCCAGCTCACCAGTTGTGGACTCTGGAAACACCATATATTTT
-,TRBV12-3/TRBV12-4,TRBJ2-7,many,CATSGGVGFEQYF,TGTGCCACCTCAGGCGGGGTAGGGTTCGAGCAGTACTTC
-,TRBV20-1,TRBJ2-7,many,CSASIVDEQYF,TGCAGTGCCTCGATAGTGGACGAGCAGTACTTC
TRBD2,TRBV20-1,TRBJ2-3,many,CSARALAGADTQYF,TGCAGTGCTAGAGCACTAGCGGGAGCAGATACGCAGTATTTT
TRBD2,TRBV20-1,TRBJ2-3,many,CSAGLAGGAFTDTQYF,TGCAGTGCCGGACTAGCGGGAGGAGCTTTCACAGATACGCAGTATTTT
TRBD1,TRBV6-1,TRBJ1-2,many,CASSPHRGGYGYTF,TGTGCCAGCAGCCCTCACAGGGGAGGCTATGGCTACACCTTC
TRBD2,TRBV20-1,TRBJ2-3,many,CSARTSGSLGTDTQYF,TGCAGTGCCCGGACTAGCGGGAGTCTCGGCACAGATACGCAGTATTTT
TRBD2,TRBV20-1,TRBJ2-3,-,CSALAGGRHTQYF,TGCAGTGCTCTAGCGGGAGGTCGTCATACGCAGTATTTT
-,TRBV10-3,TRBJ2-3,few,CAINFGERDTQYF,TGTGCCATCAATTTTGGAGAGAGGGATACGCAGTATTTT
-,TRBV12-3/TRBV12-4,TRBJ1-2,many,CASSHPGRGDGYTF,TGTGCCAGCAGTCACCCAGGGCGGGGTGATGGCTACACCTTC
-,TRBV24-1,TRBJ2-2,-,CATSGVADSNTGELFF,TGTGCCACCAGTGGTGTGGCCGATTCGAACACCGGGGAGCTGTTTTTT
TRBD1,TRBV7-2,TRBJ2-7,few,CASSSQGANYEQYF,TGTGCCAGCAGCTCCCAGGGGGCGAACTACGAGCAGTACTTC
-,TRBV28,TRBJ2-7,few,CASRPPDGAYEQYF,TGTGCCAGCCGGCCCCCGGACGGGGCCTACGAGCAGTACTTC
TRBD2,TRBV4-1,TRBJ2-1,-,CASSQVYGGRDYNEQFF,TGCGCCAGCAGCCAAGTCTATGGCGGGAGGGACTACAATGAGCAGTTCTTC
TRBD2,TRBV19,TRBJ2-1,few,CASRGTSGKDEQFF,TGTGCCAGTAGGGGGACTAGCGGGAAGGATGAGCAGTTCTTC
-,TRBV7-8,TRBJ2-7,many,CASSSDTLYEQYF,TGTGCCAGCAGCTCTGACACCCTCTACGAGCAGTACTTC
TRBD2,TRBV5-1,TRBJ2-7,few,CASSPQLAGRSYEQYF,TGCGCCAGCAGCCCCCAACTAGCGGGACGCTCCTACGAGCAGTACTTC
-,TRBV29-1,TRBJ2-2,few,CSTSGRTNTGELFF,TGCAGCACGTCTGGGCGGACGAACACCGGGGAGCTGTTTTTT
-,TRBV29-1,TRBJ2-7,-,CSVPLPGVGEQYF,TGCAGCGTCCCCCTTCCGGGGGTAGGTGAGCAGTACTTC
-,TRBV29-1,TRBJ2-7,many,CSVAGQYYEQYF,TGCAGCGTTGCTGGACAATACTACGAGCAGTACTTC
TRBD1,TRBV6-1,TRBJ2-6,few,CATEGRGPGANVLTF,TGTGCCACCGAGGGCAGGGGGCCTGGGGCCAACGTCCTGACTTTC
-,TRBV12-3/TRBV12-4,TRBJ2-1,few,CASGTPEQFF,TGTGCCAGCGGGACCCCCGAGCAGTTCTTC
TRBD1,TRBV9,TRBJ2-6,-,CASSLPQGDGTGANVLTF,TGTGCCAGCAGCCTTCCACAGGGGGATGGGACTGGGGCCAACGTCCTGACTTTC
TRBD1,TRBV7-2,TRBJ2-7,-,CASSTGTGLYEQYF,TGTGCCAGCAGCACCGGGACAGGGCTCTACGAGCAGTACTTC
-,TRBV7-2,TRBJ2-3,-,CASSPTHPGTQYF,TGTGCCAGCAGCCCGACCCACCCCGGTACGCAGTATTTT